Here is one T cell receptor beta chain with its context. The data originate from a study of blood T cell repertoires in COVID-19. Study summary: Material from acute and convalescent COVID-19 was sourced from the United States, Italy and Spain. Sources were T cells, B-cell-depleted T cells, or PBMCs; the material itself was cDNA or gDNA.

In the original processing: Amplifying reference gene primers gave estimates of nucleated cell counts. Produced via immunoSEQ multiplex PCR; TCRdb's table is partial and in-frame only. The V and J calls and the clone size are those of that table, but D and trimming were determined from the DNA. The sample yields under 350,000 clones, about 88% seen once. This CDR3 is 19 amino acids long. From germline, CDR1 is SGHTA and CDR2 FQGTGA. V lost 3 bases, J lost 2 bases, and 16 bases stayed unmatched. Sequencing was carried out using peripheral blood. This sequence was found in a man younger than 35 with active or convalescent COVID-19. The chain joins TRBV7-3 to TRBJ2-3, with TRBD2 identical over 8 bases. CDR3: CASSFGGLSGSFNTDTQYF. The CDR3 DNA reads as TGTGCCAGCAGCTTCGGGGGTTTGAGCGGGAGTTTTAACACAGATACGCAGTATTTT.